This T cell receptor (beta chain) was sequenced during a study of T cell responses to AZD1222 COVID-19 vaccine. Pooled samples include second doses given at about 4 or 12 weeks. Method: immunoSEQ multiplex PCR; TCRdb's copy keeps in-frame clones and lacks some. The repertoire includes approximately 81,000 clones, about four fifths of them detected once, and about 1.3% sits in the top ten. About this clone itself: Its antigen is still unknown.

Study-wide results and caveats: It should be noted that donors were predominantly white British and more often female, and clonal diversity was possibly underestimated.

The CDR3 has 15 residues. Germline values: CDR1 SGHTS, CDR2 YDEGEE. Trimming shortened V by 1 base and J by 0 bases, and 8 bases separated the two germline ends. The sequenced sample was peripheral blood, obtained 28 days after the second AZD1222 dose. This chain joins TRBV5-8 and TRBJ2-1; D call uncertain. The TCR sequence derives from an adult who received the AZD1222 COVID-19 vaccine. The CDR3: CASSLRRHSYNEQFF. The CDR3 DNA is TGTGCCAGCAGCTTGAGGCGGCACTCCTACAATGAGCAGTTCTTC.